This T cell receptor beta chain was observed in a study of cytomegalovirus exposure and HLA in healthy donors. The PCR made use of 60 Vbeta and 13 Jbeta primers. The protocol was immunoSEQ multiplex PCR, while the TCRdb copy is restricted to in-frame clones and leaves out a portion. The sample lists about 200,000 clones; about 78% were seen once. Broader study findings: Later analysis associated a missense DCLRE1C variant with TCR beta V- and J-gene trimming. Fewer N-insertions (relative to the roughly 670-donor mean) were reportedly seen in an Asian-associated ancestry cluster in a later analysis.

Comments on this clone: The antigen remains undetermined.

The CDR3 has 13 residues. Germline CDR1 reads SEHNR; CDR2 reads FQNEAQ (reference sequence). This TCR was sampled from a woman aged 25 to 39 in good health and CMV-seronegative. Input material: PBMCs. The rearrangement links TRBV7-9 to TRBJ2-5; no clear D. Near its end, the DNA agrees better with TRBJ2-7, so the J call may be wrong. CDR3 in DNA: TGTGCCAGCAGCTTAGTAGAGCGAGCCGAGCAGTACTTC. Translated, it gives CASSLVERAEQYF.